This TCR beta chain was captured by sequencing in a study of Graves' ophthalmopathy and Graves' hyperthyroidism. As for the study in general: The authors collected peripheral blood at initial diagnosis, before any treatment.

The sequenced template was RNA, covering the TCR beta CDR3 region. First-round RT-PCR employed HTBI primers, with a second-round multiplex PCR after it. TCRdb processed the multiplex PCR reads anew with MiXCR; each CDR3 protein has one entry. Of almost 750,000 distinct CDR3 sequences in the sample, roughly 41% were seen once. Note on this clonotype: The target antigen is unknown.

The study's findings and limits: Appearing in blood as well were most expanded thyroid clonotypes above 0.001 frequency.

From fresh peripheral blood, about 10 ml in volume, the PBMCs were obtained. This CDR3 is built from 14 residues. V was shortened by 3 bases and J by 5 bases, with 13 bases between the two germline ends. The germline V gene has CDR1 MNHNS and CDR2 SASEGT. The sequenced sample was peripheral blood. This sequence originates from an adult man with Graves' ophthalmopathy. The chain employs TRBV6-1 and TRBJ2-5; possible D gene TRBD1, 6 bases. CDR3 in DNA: TGTGCCAGCAGTGATGGACTTGGGGGCGAGACCCAGTACTTC. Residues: CASSDGLGGETQYF.